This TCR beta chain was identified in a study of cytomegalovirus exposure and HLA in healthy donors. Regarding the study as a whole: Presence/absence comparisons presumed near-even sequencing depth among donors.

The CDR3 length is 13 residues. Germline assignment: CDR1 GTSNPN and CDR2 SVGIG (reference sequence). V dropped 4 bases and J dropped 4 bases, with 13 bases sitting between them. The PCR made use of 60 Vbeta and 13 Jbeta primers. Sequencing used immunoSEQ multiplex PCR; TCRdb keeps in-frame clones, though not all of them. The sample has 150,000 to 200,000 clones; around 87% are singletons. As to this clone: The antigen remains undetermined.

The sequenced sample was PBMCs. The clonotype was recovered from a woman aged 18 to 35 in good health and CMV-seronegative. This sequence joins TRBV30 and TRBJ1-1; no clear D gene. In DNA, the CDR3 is TGTGCCTGGATGTCGGCCGCGGGCACTGAAGCTTTCTTT. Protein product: CAWMSAAGTEAFF.